One and the same sample provided the 7 T cell receptor beta chains below, sequenced in a study of CD8 T cells in ankylosing spondylitis. Each CDR3 protein gets one entry after TCRdb re-called the 5' RACE reads with MiXCR. There are 250,000 or so distinct CDR3 sequences in the sample; 18% occur only once, and around 32% lies in the top ten. The sequenced sample consisted of blood, either unsorted or a sorted T cell fraction (not recorded which). The receptor set was obtained from a male donor with ankylosing spondylitis or in good health (not recorded which).

This clonotype was counted a few times. V gene TRBV6-5 combines with J gene TRBJ2-7; D is perhaps TRBD1 (6 bases). Germline lookup yields CDR1 MNHEY and CDR2 SVGAGI. V lost 4 bases and J lost 4, with 11 bases in between. The CDR3 sequence is 13 residues long. In DNA form, the CDR3 reads TGTGCCAGCAGTTCCGGGACACCGTACGAGCAGTACTTC. It encodes CASSSGTPYEQYF.

This clonotype was recorded many times. This rearrangement joins TRBV25-1 to TRBJ2-7, with 7 bases that match TRBD2. The CDR3 loop spans 15 amino acids. CDR1 is MGHDK, CDR2 SYGVNS, per germline. V was pared by 4 bases and J by 1 base, with 7 bases of the junction left unmatched. CDR3 in DNA: TGTGCCAGCAGTGGAGGGCTAGCGGAATCCTACGAGCAGTACTTC. The encoded protein is CASSGGLAESYEQYF.

J is TRBJ2-5 and V is TRBV2; weak D call: TRBD1 (6 bases). The germline CDR1 and CDR2 sequences are SNHLY and FYNNEI. Trimming stripped 3 bases from V and 0 bases from J, with 14 bases between. CDR3 length: 16 amino acids. CDR3 region: CASSEGAAANQETQYF. For the CDR3, the DNA is TGTGCCAGCAGTGAGGGGGCGGCCGCAAACCAAGAGACCCAGTACTTC.

This clonotype was picked up a small number of times. This chain uses TRBV29-1 with TRBJ2-3; D is ambiguous. CDR3 length equals 10 residues. Trimming pared 5 bases from V and 2 bases from J, leaving 2 bases between. Looked up from germline, CDR1 is SQVTM and CDR2 is ANQGSEA. The chain's CDR3 is CSVYTDTQYF. The CDR3 DNA is TGCAGCGTTTACACAGATACGCAGTATTTT.

The V and J genes are TRBV5-1 and TRBJ1-1; D is unresolved. Deletions cut 0 bases from V and 6 bases from J, with 12 bases between. The CDR3 consists of 14 residues. The germline V gene encodes CDR1 SGHRS and CDR2 YFSETQ. In DNA, the CDR3 is TGCGCCAGCAGCTTGGGAAGGGAGGTCTCTGAAGCTTTCTTT. It translates to CASSLGREVSEAFF.

The DNA of the CDR3 is TGCAGCGTAGACGACCGGACAGTTAACTATGGCTACACCTTC. It codes for CSVDDRTVNYGYTF. The chain joins TRBV29-1 to TRBJ1-2; D is perhaps TRBD1 (6 bases). This CDR3 has 14 residues. The germline V gene encodes CDR1 SQVTM and CDR2 ANQGSEA. V was pared by 6 bases and J by 1 base, with 15 bases between.

This clonotype appeared a single time. The chain joins TRBV18 to TRBJ1-1, with no clear D. The CDR3 consists of 14 residues. Germline loops: CDR1 KGHSH, CDR2 LQKENI. Trimming cost V 3 bases and J 5 bases, with 13 bases left between them. The CDR3 protein is CASSPHKGNTEAFF. CDR3 bases: TGTGCCAGCTCACCTCATAAGGGAAATACTGAAGCTTTCTTT.